The rows below give T cell receptor beta chains drawn from one sample of a study of cytomegalovirus exposure and HLA in healthy donors. Generated by immunoSEQ multiplex PCR, the TCRdb table keeps only in-frame clones and is missing some. The sample lists about 200,000 clones, roughly four fifths occurring once. Sequenced sample: PBMCs. The source is a man aged 35-49 years in good health and CMV-seropositive. Both conserved end residues are part of each CDR3. Fields, in order: D gene, clone size, J gene, CDR3 length, V gene, CDR3 DNA, CDR3 protein. The D gene is left open where the match is weak. Clone size is given for some rows only: seen once, a few or many times, or a class if the clone is expanded.

d_call: -
clone_size: -
j_call: TRBJ2-1
cdr3_length: 14
v_call: TRBV25-1
cdr3_nt: TGTGCCAGCAGTGGGCAGGGCTATTACAATGAGCAGTTCTTC
cdr3_aa: CASSGQGYYNEQFF

d_call: TRBD2
clone_size: -
j_call: TRBJ2-7
cdr3_length: 12
v_call: TRBV29-1
cdr3_nt: TGCAGCGCCAGGGGACTAGCTCCCGAGCAGTACTTC
cdr3_aa: CSARGLAPEQYF

d_call: TRBD1
clone_size: -
j_call: TRBJ1-2
cdr3_length: 15
v_call: TRBV14
cdr3_nt: TGTGCCAGCAGCCAAGCCCGGGACAGACCCTATGGCTACACCTTC
cdr3_aa: CASSQARDRPYGYTF

d_call: TRBD2
clone_size: -
j_call: TRBJ2-5
cdr3_length: 16
v_call: TRBV2
cdr3_nt: TGTGCCAGCAGTGAAGCGCTAGCGGGAGGAAAGGAGACCCAGTACTTC
cdr3_aa: CASSEALAGGKETQYF

d_call: TRBD2
clone_size: once
j_call: TRBJ2-5
cdr3_length: 16
v_call: TRBV9
cdr3_nt: TGTGCCAGCAGCTCTGGACTAGCGGGAGGTGAGGAGACCCAGTACTTC
cdr3_aa: CASSSGLAGGEETQYF

d_call: TRBD1
clone_size: -
j_call: TRBJ1-2
cdr3_length: 14
v_call: TRBV7-2
cdr3_nt: TGTGCCAGCAGCCCAGATCGGGACAGGGGGCCGGGGGCCTTC
cdr3_aa: CASSPDRDRGPGAF

d_call: -
clone_size: -
j_call: TRBJ2-1
cdr3_length: 14
v_call: TRBV4-3
cdr3_nt: TGCGCCAGCAGCCAAGATCCAGGGCTTGGGGAGCAGTTCTTC
cdr3_aa: CASSQDPGLGEQFF

d_call: -
clone_size: -
j_call: TRBJ1-5
cdr3_length: 11
v_call: TRBV19
cdr3_nt: TGTGCCAGTAGTGCCGGGAAGCCCCAGCATTTT
cdr3_aa: CASSAGKPQHF

d_call: -
clone_size: -
j_call: TRBJ1-5
cdr3_length: 14
v_call: TRBV11-3
cdr3_nt: TGTGCCAGCAGCTTAGATGGGGGGGAGAGGCCCCAGCATTTT
cdr3_aa: CASSLDGGERPQHF

d_call: TRBD1
clone_size: -
j_call: TRBJ2-2
cdr3_length: 16
v_call: TRBV15
cdr3_nt: TGTGCCACCAGCAGAACAAGACAGGGGGGGGTCGGGGAGCTGTTTTTT
cdr3_aa: CATSRTRQGGVGELFF

d_call: -
clone_size: -
j_call: TRBJ1-1
cdr3_length: 15
v_call: TRBV10-3
cdr3_nt: TGTGCCATCAGTGAGTCGGTTGGAGCTAACACTGAAGCTTTCTTT
cdr3_aa: CAISESVGANTEAFF

d_call: TRBD2
clone_size: -
j_call: TRBJ2-5
cdr3_length: 15
v_call: TRBV6-1
cdr3_nt: TGTGCCAGCAAAGAGAGCGGGAGGGCCCTTGAGACCCAGTACTTC
cdr3_aa: CASKESGRALETQYF

d_call: TRBD2
clone_size: -
j_call: TRBJ2-1
cdr3_length: 15
v_call: TRBV9
cdr3_nt: TGTGCCAGCAGCCCACGGGAGGGGACCTACAATGAGCAGTTCTTC
cdr3_aa: CASSPREGTYNEQFF

d_call: TRBD1
clone_size: -
j_call: TRBJ2-3
cdr3_length: 13
v_call: TRBV6-1
cdr3_nt: TGTGCCAGTCGGGACAGCAACACAGATACGCAGTATTTT
cdr3_aa: CASRDSNTDTQYF